This T cell receptor (beta chain) was recovered during a study of control samples from healthy donors and cancer patients. Assay: immunoSEQ multiplex PCR; the TCRdb copy retains only in-frame clones and omits some. The data contain about 130,000 clones, about 95% of them seen just once; the ten biggest clones take up approximately 15%. The CDR3 is made up of 19 amino acids. Sequences were obtained from PBMCs. This TCR was recovered from a man aged 55 to 70 with colorectal cancer. The V and J genes are TRBV21-1 and TRBJ2-1; the DNA was not used to check the table's D call, TRBD1. TRBV21-1 is a listed pseudogene. The CDR3 is CASSKKRTGQGPPYNEQFF. The DNA for the CDR3 is TGTGCCAGCAGCAAAAAAAGGACGGGACAGGGGCCCCCCTACAATGAGCAGTTCTTC.